What follows are 28 T cell receptor beta chains derived from one specimen sequenced in a study of blood T cell repertoires in COVID-19. TCRdb's copy holds only in-frame clones and misses some; the assay was immunoSEQ multiplex PCR. This sample has fewer than 200,000 clones; roughly 80% occur once, and the top ten carry 6.9%. The sequenced material came from peripheral blood. These receptors originate from a man in his fifties or sixties with acute or convalescent COVID-19.

This clone was seen only a few times. The V gene is TRBV19, the J gene TRBJ1-2, with a possible D match to TRBD1 (6 bases). This CDR3 comprises 12 residues. Per the germline V gene, CDR1 is LNHDA and CDR2 is SQIVND (reference sequence). Trimming pared 3 bases from V and 7 bases from J, leaving 9 bases between. The CDR3 here is CASSMGARGYTF. The CDR3 DNA reads as TGTGCCAGTAGTATGGGGGCGCGTGGCTACACCTTC.

The chain has TRBV27 and TRBJ2-3; D is perhaps TRBD1 (6 bases). This CDR3 contains 16 residues. In germline, CDR1 is MNHEY, CDR2 SMNVEV (reference sequence). The V gene lost 3 bases and the J gene lost 5 bases, with 18 bases spanning the gap. The CDR3 region has the DNA TGTGCCAGCAGTTTCTTGACAGGTTATTTGGAAGATACGCAGTATTTT. This translates into CASSFLTGYLEDTQYF.

DNA of the CDR3: TGTGCCAGCAGCTTAGGAGGACAGGGAAGTTCACCCCTCCACTTT. As protein: CASSLGGQGSSPLHF. The V gene is TRBV11-2, the J gene TRBJ1-6, with TRBD1 matching over 8 bases. This CDR3 contains 15 residues. From germline, CDR1 is SGHAT and CDR2 FQNNGV. Unmatched junction bases numbered 5, after V lost 1 base and J lost 9 bases.

The chain recombines TRBV19 with TRBJ2-1, with 11 positions matching TRBD2. The CDR3 spans 16 residues. The V segment lost 5 bases and the J segment 8 bases; nucleotides outside the gene matches: 11. Germline loops: CDR1 LNHDA, CDR2 SQIVND (reference sequence). CDR3 sequence (DNA): TGTGCCAGTAGTTCACGTAGCGGGGGGGGTCTAGATGAGCAGTTCTTC. Its protein is CASSSRSGGGLDEQFF. The entire variable domain, with the rest obtained from reference TRBV19 and TRBJ2-1, is as follows: DGGITQSPKYLFRKEGQNVTLSCEQNLNHDAMYWYRQDPGQGLRLIYYSQIVNDFQKGDIAEGYSVSREKKESFPLTVTSAQKNPTAFYLCASSSRSGGGLDEQFFGPGTRLTVL.

J is TRBJ2-2 and V is TRBV7-9, with 9 nucleotides matching TRBD1. The CDR3 is 16 residues long. Germline V gives CDR1 SEHNR, CDR2 FQNEAQ (reference sequence). Trimming cost V 1 base and J 6 bases; bases outside gene matches: 6. As DNA, the CDR3 is TGTGCCAGCAGCTTAGTGGGACAGGGTCCCGCCGGGGAGCTGTTTTTT. Translating it yields CASSLVGQGPAGELFF. The whole variable domain, remainder taken from reference TRBV7-9 and TRBJ2-2, is DTGVSQNPRHKITKRGQNVTFRCDPISEHNRLYWYRQTLGQGPEFLTYFQNEAQLEKSRLLSDRFSAERPKGSFSTLEIQRTEQGDSAMYLCASSLVGQGPAGELFFGEGSRLTVL.

This chain uses TRBV9 with TRBJ2-1, with D unclear. Germline CDR1 is SGDLS and CDR2 is YYNGEE. This CDR3 has 17 amino acids. V was shortened by 4 bases and J by 0 bases, with 17 bases between the two germline ends. The CDR3 spells CASSRSSNPSSYNEQFF. In DNA, the CDR3 is TGTGCCAGCAGCAGATCCTCTAACCCGAGCTCCTACAATGAGCAGTTCTTC.

This chain links TRBV3-1 (or the pseudogene TRBV3-2) with TRBJ2-7, with 11 bases lining up with TRBD2. Germline CDR1 reads LGHDT; CDR2 reads YNNKEL (reference sequence). The V segment lost 0 bases and the J segment 9 bases; nucleotides outside the gene matches: 10. There are 16 residues in the CDR3. The CDR3, as DNA: TGTGCCAGCAGCCAAGATTACTTAGGGCTAGCGGGGGGGCAGTACTTC. Translation: CASSQDYLGLAGGQYF.

The chain uses TRBV5-1 and TRBJ2-5; D gene unclear. CDR3 length: 12 amino acids. Germline CDR1 and CDR2: SGHRS and YFSETQ. Between the trimmed V and J ends, which lost 4 bases and 5 bases, there was a span of 9 bases. The CDR3, as DNA: TGCGCCAGCAGCCAGACCGGGGAGACCCAGTACTTC. Translating it yields CASSQTGETQYF.

This clone has just one count. DNA for the CDR3: TGTGCCAGCAGCCAGACTAGGAATGAGCAGTTCTTC. This encodes CASSQTRNEQFF. The genes are TRBV11-2 and TRBJ2-1; D might be TRBD2 (6 bases). CDR1 and CDR2 from the germline V gene are SGHAT and FQNNGV. The length of the CDR3 is 12 residues. V shed 5 bases and J shed 7 bases, with 9 bases lying between them.

The gene calls are TRBV19 and TRBJ2-3; 9 positions agree with TRBD1. Trimming took 0 bases from V and 1 from J; bases not matched to a gene: 2. CDR1 LNHDA and CDR2 SQIVND come from the germline V gene (reference sequence). CDR3 length: 16 residues. The CDR3 DNA reads as TGTGCCAGTAGTATAGATCGGACAGGGGGCACAGATACGCAGTATTTT. Its translation is CASSIDRTGGTDTQYF.

This clone appeared once. The rearrangement uses TRBV13 and TRBJ2-7, with 8 bases matching TRBD2. The CDR3 consists of 14 residues. Trimming cost V 5 bases and J 4 bases; bases outside gene matches: 7. From germline, CDR1 is PRHDT and CDR2 FYEKMQ (reference sequence). Here the CDR3 DNA reads TGTGCCAGCAGCCGAGGGCCGGGAGGGTACGAGCAGTACTTC. Protein: CASSRGPGGYEQYF.

The V call is TRBV2, the J call TRBJ1-2; tentative D call: TRBD1 (5 bases). The CDR3 contains 13 residues. V gave up 0 bases and J gave up 7 bases, with 9 bases separating them. Germline V gene lookup returns CDR1 SNHLY and CDR2 FYNNEI. The CDR3 region is CASSEAQRGGYTF. CDR3 nucleotide sequence: TGTGCCAGCAGTGAAGCGCAAAGGGGTGGCTACACCTTC.

This chain uses TRBV24-1 with TRBJ2-2, with 8 bases lining up with TRBD1. The CDR3 is made up of 16 amino acids. V dropped 4 bases and J dropped 3; count of bases not matched to a gene: 6. Per the germline V gene, CDR1 is KGHDR and CDR2 is SFDVKD. The DNA for the CDR3 is TGTGCCACCAGTGAATACGGACAGGGCTACACCGGGGAGCTGTTTTTT. It translates to CATSEYGQGYTGELFF.

This clone was seen a few times. The gene calls are TRBV28 and TRBJ2-1; 9 nucleotides align to TRBD2. The CDR3 has 17 amino acids. Unmatched junction bases numbered 3, after V lost 0 bases and J lost 0 bases. Germline lookup yields CDR1 MDHEN and CDR2 SYDVKM. The CDR3 DNA sequence: TGTGCCAGCAGTTTATGGGGCGGGAGGGGCTCCTACAATGAGCAGTTCTTC. Translation gives CASSLWGGRGSYNEQFF. The complete variable domain, with remaining parts taken from reference TRBV28 and TRBJ2-1, reads DVKVTQSSRYLVKRTGEKVFLECVQDMDHENMFWYRQDPGLGLRLIYFSYDVKMKEKGDIPEGYSVSREKKERFSLILESASTNQTSMYLCASSLWGGRGSYNEQFFGPGTRLTVL.

The J gene is TRBJ2-2, the V gene TRBV7-2, with 8 positions matching TRBD2. Trimming at V came to 8 bases and at J to 6 bases, leaving 5 bases not matched to a gene. This CDR3 is 13 amino acids long. CDR1 is SGHTA, CDR2 FQGNSA, per germline. The CDR3 reads CASGRGGPGELFF. The DNA for the CDR3 is TGTGCCAGCGGACGGGGGGGCCCCGGGGAGCTGTTTTTT.

The sample holds one count of this clone. The chain uses TRBV5-1 and TRBJ2-1, with 8 bases aligning to TRBD2. This CDR3 comprises 17 residues. V lost 0 bases, J lost 2 bases, and 7 bases stayed unmatched. Germline assignment: CDR1 SGHRS and CDR2 YFSETQ. Here the CDR3 reads CASSLGITSGPYNEQFF. In DNA, the CDR3 is TGCGCCAGCAGCTTGGGGATTACTAGCGGCCCCTACAATGAGCAGTTCTTC.

V gene TRBV7-9 combines with J gene TRBJ2-2, with a possible D match to TRBD1 (6 bases). The CDR3 runs to 15 residues. The germline CDR1 and CDR2 sequences are SEHNR and FQNEAQ (reference sequence). Trimming took 5 bases from V and 0 from J, leaving 10 bases between them. The CDR3 sequence is CASSPDSANTGELFF. As DNA, the CDR3 is TGTGCCAGCAGCCCGGACAGTGCGAACACCGGGGAGCTGTTTTTT.

This clone has just a few counts. The chain recombines TRBV2 with TRBJ2-5; TRBD2 matches at 8 bases. Germline V gene sequence: CDR1 SNHLY, CDR2 FYNNEI. The CDR3 length is 14 residues. J was trimmed by 4 bases and V by 4 bases; bases with no gene match: 5. The CDR3 sequence: CASSVTSGSETQYF. The CDR3 DNA sequence: TGTGCCAGCAGTGTAACTAGCGGCTCAGAGACCCAGTACTTC.

The chain joins TRBV6-5 to TRBJ1-6; no firm D call. Germline-derived CDR1 and CDR2 are MNHEY and SVGAGI. Trimming removed 0 bases at V and 0 bases at J, with 6 bases between. The CDR3 has 16 amino acids. Here the CDR3 DNA reads TGTGCCAGCAGTTACTCAGAGAGCTCCTATAATTCACCCCTCCACTTT. This gives the protein CASSYSESSYNSPLHF.

This clone was recorded only once. CDR3 protein: CAWSAGVTNEQFF. In DNA form, the CDR3 reads TGTGCCTGGAGTGCGGGAGTTACAAATGAGCAGTTCTTC. The chain couples TRBV30 to TRBJ2-1, with D possibly TRBD2 on 6 matching bases. V lost 1 base to trimming and J lost 7 bases, with 11 bases between them. CDR3 length equals 13 residues. Germline lookup yields CDR1 GTSNPN and CDR2 SVGIG (reference sequence).

This clone was seen ten or more times. This sequence joins TRBV6-6 and TRBJ1-4; TRBD1 might be the D (5 bases). The germline gives CDR1 MNHNY, CDR2 SVGAGI (reference sequence). The CDR3 contains 15 residues. The V gene lost 5 bases and the J gene lost 5 bases, with 15 bases spanning the gap. CDR3 region: CASSTRDFPNEKLFF. The CDR3 region has the DNA TGTGCCAGCAGTACACGGGACTTCCCGAATGAAAAACTGTTTTTT.

The chain links TRBV15 to TRBJ2-3; 10 bases are shared with TRBD2. The ends lost 3 bases at V and 1 base at J; junction bases unmatched: 4. The CDR3 has 16 amino acids. The V gene's germline CDR1 is LNHNV and CDR2 YYDKDF (reference sequence). The CDR3 sequence is CATSSTGTSGTDTQYF. As DNA, the CDR3 is TGTGCCACCAGCAGTACCGGGACTAGCGGCACAGATACGCAGTATTTT.

The V and J genes are TRBV9 and TRBJ1-6, with D tentatively TRBD1 (5 bases). The CDR3 spans 15 residues. V was clipped by 1 base and J by 7 bases, with 12 bases between them. Per the germline V gene, CDR1 is SGDLS and CDR2 is YYNGEE. CDR3 residues: CASSVTGGGNSPLHF. The CDR3, as DNA: TGTGCCAGCAGCGTAACCGGGGGTGGGAATTCACCCCTCCACTTT.

The chain recombines TRBV20-1 with TRBJ1-6; D possibly corresponds to TRBD1 (5 bases). The CDR3 extends over 14 amino acids. The V end lost 3 bases, the J end lost 7 bases, and 13 bases lay between the germline ends. CDR1 is DFQATT, CDR2 SNEGSKA, per germline (reference sequence). The CDR3, as DNA: TGCAGTGCTAGTCGGGGGATCGGGAATTCACCCCTCCACTTT. Translation gives CSASRGIGNSPLHF.

This clone was seen just once. V is TRBV6-6 and J is TRBJ2-2; 10 nucleotides line up with TRBD1. This CDR3 has 16 residues. Trimming removed 7 bases from V and 3 bases from J; junction bases left unmatched: 8. CDR1 is MNHNY and CDR2 is SVGAGI in the germline V gene (reference sequence). In nucleotides, the CDR3 is TGTGCCAGCAAGGCCAAGGGACAGGGGTACACCGGGGAGCTGTTTTTT. Translation: CASKAKGQGYTGELFF.

V gene TRBV7-8 combines with J gene TRBJ2-5, with no clear D. The CDR3 contains 15 residues. The germline gives CDR1 SGHVS, CDR2 FQNEAQ. V was cut by 1 base and J by 7 bases, with 16 bases left in between. The CDR3 DNA reads as TGTGCCAGCAGCTTAGGATACCTTGAGGTTCGGACCCAGTACTTC. This gives the protein CASSLGYLEVRTQYF.

The sample holds one count of this clone. The V and J genes are TRBV4-3 and TRBJ1-2; D may be TRBD1 (6 bases). Trimming stripped 4 bases from V and 4 bases from J, with 22 bases between. The CDR3 totals 17 residues. Germline lookup yields CDR1 LGHNA and CDR2 YSLEER. The CDR3 spells CASSPRPYRAAGYGYTF. In DNA form, the CDR3 reads TGCGCCAGCAGCCCCAGGCCCTACAGGGCTGCTGGCTATGGCTACACCTTC.

This clone has a single count. This chain links TRBV9 with TRBJ1-6, with a possible D match to TRBD1 (6 bases). V dropped 0 bases and J dropped 11 bases, with 18 bases sitting between them. Looked up from germline, CDR1 is SGDLS and CDR2 is YYNGEE. This CDR3 is built from 16 residues. The CDR3 sequence: CASSVEGGAGGAPLHF. CDR3 DNA: TGTGCCAGCAGCGTAGAGGGGGGGGCCGGCGGGGCACCCCTCCACTTT.